The 7 T cell receptor beta chains below all came from one sample that was sequenced in a study of beta chain features in type 1 diabetes. Study outcomes and limitations: Shorter TCRB CDR3s, moderately but significantly so, were found in Type 1 diabetes patients in all four CD4+ subsets.

Every isolated RNA sample was fully reverse transcribed, so sequencing captured expressed TCRB transcripts. Data came from immunoSEQ multiplex PCR; TCRdb stores just in-frame clones and leaves some out. The table records hundreds of thousands of clones, around 15% of them present only once. Their recognized antigens are unknown. Sequences were obtained from naive CD4+ T cells from blood. The receptor set was obtained from a young man with type 1 diabetes.

The table lists this clone with a few counts. V usage is TRBV23-1 and J usage is TRBJ1-5; the D is unclear. TRBV23-1 is an ORF for which the function is uncertain. The V gene lost 2 bases and the J gene lost 0 bases, with 14 bases spanning the gap. CDR3 length: 17 residues. CDR3 region: CASSQPFMLHSNQPQHF. DNA for the CDR3: TGCGCCAGCAGTCAACCCTTTATGCTCCATAGCAATCAGCCCCAGCATTTT.

This clone showed up just once. The chain has TRBV6-6 and TRBJ2-5; possible D gene TRBD1, 5 bases. V was shortened by 5 bases and J by 1 base, with 8 bases between the two germline ends. The CDR3 spans 13 residues. From germline, CDR1 is MNHNY and CDR2 SVGAGI (reference sequence). The CDR3 bases are TGTGCCAGCAGTATACAGGCCCAAGAGACCCAGTACTTC. The encoded protein is CASSIQAQETQYF.

The rearrangement joins TRBV29-1 to TRBJ2-5; 8 bases align to TRBD1. The trim removed 6 bases at V and 4 bases at J, leaving 1 base unmatched. Germline CDR1 SQVTM, CDR2 ANQGSEA. This CDR3 is 11 amino acids long. The DNA of the CDR3 is TGCAGCGTAACAGGGGGAGAGACCCAGTACTTC. As protein: CSVTGGETQYF.

This clone turned up a few times. The rearrangement joins TRBV2 to TRBJ2-7; 7 nucleotides agree with TRBD1. Germline V CDR1 and CDR2: SNHLY, FYNNEI. This CDR3 has 15 amino acids. V shed 3 bases and J 5 bases; nucleotides not matched to a gene: 10. The CDR3 loop is CASSEAQGFTNEQYF. Here the CDR3 DNA reads TGTGCCAGCAGTGAGGCACAGGGGTTTACCAACGAGCAGTACTTC.

The chain recombines TRBV19 with TRBJ1-5, with D possibly matching TRBD1 (6 bases). The CDR3 runs 16 residues. V lost 5 bases to trimming and J lost 0 bases, with 14 bases between them. Germline V CDR1 and CDR2: LNHDA, SQIVND (reference sequence). The CDR3 reads CASSGRGVYSNQPQHF. The CDR3, as DNA: TGTGCCAGTAGTGGGAGGGGGGTCTATAGCAATCAGCCCCAGCATTTT.

The V gene is TRBV4-3, the J gene TRBJ2-2; no clear D. V was pared by 1 base and J by 6 bases, with 6 bases between. CDR3 size: 13 residues. Germline V gene data show CDR1 as LGHNA and CDR2 as YSLEER. CDR3 bases: TGCGCCAGCAGCCAAGCTGGGGCCGGGGAGCTGTTTTTT. It yields the protein CASSQAGAGELFF.

V is TRBV7-9 and J is TRBJ1-5, with unresolved D. There are 13 residues in the CDR3. Between the trimmed V and J ends, which lost 5 bases and 3 bases, there was a span of 8 bases. The V gene's germline CDR1 is SEHNR and CDR2 FQNEAQ (reference sequence). The CDR3 spells CASSDSSNQPQHF. As DNA, the CDR3 is TGTGCCAGCAGCGACTCGTCCAATCAGCCCCAGCATTTT.